This is a list of T cell receptor beta chains from one sample in a study of response to subunit inactivated influenza vaccine. TCRdb reprocessed the RT-PCR reads via MiXCR and lists one record per CDR3 protein. The table has fewer than 750,000 distinct CDR3 sequences, approximately 14% seen once. The source was PBMCs from blood, collected roughly 12 days after vaccination. These receptors were taken from a man aged 45 to 65 who received an inactivated influenza vaccine. Both conserved end residues are part of each CDR3. Each record gives: clone size, D gene, V gene, J gene, CDR3 protein, CDR3 DNA. D genes are given only for firm matches. Where a row states a size, it is once, few, many or the class of an expanded clone; other rows omit it.

clone size: -; D gene: -; V gene: TRBV9; J gene: TRBJ1-2; CDR3 protein: CASSLQGGSYGYTF; CDR3 DNA: TGTGCCAGCAGCCTTCAGGGAGGGTCCTATGGCTACACCTTC
clone size: few; D gene: -; V gene: TRBV28; J gene: TRBJ2-7; CDR3 protein: CASTRDLSYEQYF; CDR3 DNA: TGTGCCAGCACGAGGGACTTATCCTACGAGCAGTACTTC
clone size: -; D gene: TRBD2; V gene: TRBV20-1; J gene: TRBJ2-2; CDR3 protein: CSARAGGTGELFF; CDR3 DNA: TGCAGTGCTAGGGCGGGAGGCACCGGGGAGCTGTTTTTT
clone size: -; D gene: TRBD1; V gene: TRBV27; J gene: TRBJ2-7; CDR3 protein: CASSFRTGPYEQYF; CDR3 DNA: TGTGCCAGCAGTTTTCGGACAGGGCCCTACGAGCAGTACTTC
clone size: -; D gene: -; V gene: TRBV6-2/TRBV6-3; J gene: TRBJ2-7; CDR3 protein: CASSPDYSYEQYF; CDR3 DNA: TGTGCCAGCAGTCCGGACTACTCCTACGAGCAGTACTTC
clone size: few; D gene: -; V gene: TRBV6-2/TRBV6-3; J gene: TRBJ2-4; CDR3 protein: CASSPPPYRTSKNIQYF; CDR3 DNA: TGTGCCAGCAGCCCTCCCCCATACCGGACTTCGAAAAACATTCAGTACTTC
clone size: many; D gene: -; V gene: TRBV4-3; J gene: TRBJ2-7; CDR3 protein: CASSQERGTYEQYF; CDR3 DNA: TGCGCCAGCAGCCAAGAAAGGGGGACCTACGAGCAGTACTTC
clone size: few; D gene: -; V gene: TRBV7-2; J gene: TRBJ2-1; CDR3 protein: CASSLSLGRDNEQFF; CDR3 DNA: TGTGCCAGCAGCTTATCCCTCGGCCGCGACAATGAGCAGTTCTTC
clone size: few; D gene: -; V gene: TRBV29-1; J gene: TRBJ2-1; CDR3 protein: CSVEYPSSYNEQFF; CDR3 DNA: TGCAGCGTTGAATATCCTAGCTCCTACAATGAGCAGTTCTTC
clone size: few; D gene: TRBD2; V gene: TRBV12-3/TRBV12-4; J gene: TRBJ2-2; CDR3 protein: CASSFLLAGGTGELFF; CDR3 DNA: TGTGCCAGCAGTTTCTTACTAGCGGGAGGTACCGGGGAGCTGTTTTTT
clone size: -; D gene: -; V gene: TRBV29-1; J gene: TRBJ1-2; CDR3 protein: CSVDKGSPYGYTF; CDR3 DNA: TGCAGCGTTGATAAGGGGAGCCCCTATGGCTACACCTTC
clone size: -; D gene: -; V gene: TRBV29-1; J gene: TRBJ2-7; CDR3 protein: CSVAAGTGYEQYF; CDR3 DNA: TGCAGCGTTGCCGCCGGCACAGGCTACGAGCAGTACTTC
clone size: -; D gene: TRBD2; V gene: TRBV6-5; J gene: TRBJ2-5; CDR3 protein: CASSYGSSGSRSF; CDR3 DNA: TGTGCCAGCAGTTACGGCTCTAGCGGGAGTCGAAGCTTC
clone size: few; D gene: TRBD1; V gene: TRBV5-4; J gene: TRBJ1-2; CDR3 protein: CASSPGQGAIYGYTF; CDR3 DNA: TGTGCCAGCAGCCCCGGACAGGGGGCGATCTATGGCTACACCTTC
clone size: few; D gene: -; V gene: TRBV7-8; J gene: TRBJ2-7; CDR3 protein: CATSLGGEQYF; CDR3 DNA: TGTGCCACCTCATTAGGGGGCGAGCAGTACTTC
clone size: few; D gene: -; V gene: TRBV25-1; J gene: TRBJ2-7; CDR3 protein: CASSELGRDEQYF; CDR3 DNA: TGTGCCAGCAGTGAATTGGGCAGGGACGAGCAGTACTTC
clone size: -; D gene: -; V gene: TRBV2; J gene: TRBJ2-3; CDR3 protein: CASSEGPGADTQYF; CDR3 DNA: TGTGCCAGCAGTGAAGGCCCGGGGGCAGATACGCAGTATTTT
clone size: many; D gene: -; V gene: TRBV15; J gene: TRBJ1-4; CDR3 protein: CATSRAYPSPSEKLFF; CDR3 DNA: TGTGCCACCAGCAGAGCTTATCCTAGCCCCTCTGAAAAACTGTTTTTT
clone size: few; D gene: -; V gene: TRBV19; J gene: TRBJ1-6; CDR3 protein: CASRSHSDSPLHF; CDR3 DNA: TGTGCCAGTCGTAGTCATTCGGATTCACCCCTCCACTTT
clone size: -; D gene: TRBD1; V gene: TRBV10-3; J gene: TRBJ2-5; CDR3 protein: CAISPGTEETQYF; CDR3 DNA: TGTGCCATCAGTCCGGGGACAGAAGAGACCCAGTACTTC
clone size: -; D gene: -; V gene: TRBV27; J gene: TRBJ2-3; CDR3 protein: CASSFERWDTQYF; CDR3 DNA: TGTGCCAGCAGTTTTGAAAGATGGGATACGCAGTATTTT
clone size: many; D gene: TRBD2; V gene: TRBV3-1; J gene: TRBJ2-3; CDR3 protein: CASSYTSAGGGTDTQYF; CDR3 DNA: TGTGCCAGCAGCTATACAAGTGCGGGGGGCGGCACAGATACGCAGTATTTT
clone size: few; D gene: -; V gene: TRBV20-1; J gene: TRBJ2-3; CDR3 protein: CSAPGTASTDTQYF; CDR3 DNA: TGCAGTGCCCCCGGGACTGCGAGCACAGATACGCAGTATTTT
clone size: -; D gene: TRBD2; V gene: TRBV20-1; J gene: TRBJ2-7; CDR3 protein: CSATGTSGFEQYF; CDR3 DNA: TGCAGTGCTACCGGGACTAGCGGATTCGAGCAGTACTTC
clone size: -; D gene: -; V gene: TRBV2; J gene: TRBJ2-3; CDR3 protein: CASSELQENF; CDR3 DNA: TGTGCCAGCAGTGAGCTACAGGAGAACTTT
clone size: many; D gene: -; V gene: TRBV6-2/TRBV6-3; J gene: TRBJ2-2; CDR3 protein: CASSVTATGELFF; CDR3 DNA: TGTGCCAGCAGTGTGACAGCCACCGGGGAGCTGTTTTTT
clone size: few; D gene: TRBD2; V gene: TRBV7-8; J gene: TRBJ2-3; CDR3 protein: CASSFTSGRAGRTDTQYF; CDR3 DNA: TGTGCCAGCAGCTTCACTAGCGGGAGGGCCGGGCGCACAGATACGCAGTATTTT
clone size: once; D gene: -; V gene: TRBV5-6; J gene: TRBJ2-2; CDR3 protein: CASSLIGDTGELFF; CDR3 DNA: TGTGCCAGCAGCTTGATAGGGGACACCGGGGAGCTGTTTTTT
clone size: few; D gene: -; V gene: TRBV7-2; J gene: TRBJ2-2; CDR3 protein: CASRVRGPGELFF; CDR3 DNA: TGTGCCAGCAGGGTCCGTGGGCCCGGGGAGCTGTTTTTT